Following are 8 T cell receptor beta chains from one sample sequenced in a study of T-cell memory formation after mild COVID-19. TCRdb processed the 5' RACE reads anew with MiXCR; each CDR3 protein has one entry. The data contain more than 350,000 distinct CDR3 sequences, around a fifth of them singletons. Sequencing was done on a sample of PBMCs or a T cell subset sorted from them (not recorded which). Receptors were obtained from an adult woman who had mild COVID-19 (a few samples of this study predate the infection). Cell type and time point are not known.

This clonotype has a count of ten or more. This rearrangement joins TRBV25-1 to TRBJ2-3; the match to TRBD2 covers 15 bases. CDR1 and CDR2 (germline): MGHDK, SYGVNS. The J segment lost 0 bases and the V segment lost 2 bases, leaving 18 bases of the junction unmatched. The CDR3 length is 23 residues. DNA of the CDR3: TGTGCCAGCAGTGAACCGAAAACCGGGACTAGCGGGAGGTTGCCCTCTAGCACAGATACGCAGTATTTT. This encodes CASSEPKTGTSGRLPSSTDTQYF.

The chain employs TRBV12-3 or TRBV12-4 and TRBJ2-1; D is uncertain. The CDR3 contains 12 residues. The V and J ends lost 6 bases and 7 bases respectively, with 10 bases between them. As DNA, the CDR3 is TGTGCCAGCAGCCCCTATGAGAATGAGCAGTTCTTC. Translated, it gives CASSPYENEQFF.

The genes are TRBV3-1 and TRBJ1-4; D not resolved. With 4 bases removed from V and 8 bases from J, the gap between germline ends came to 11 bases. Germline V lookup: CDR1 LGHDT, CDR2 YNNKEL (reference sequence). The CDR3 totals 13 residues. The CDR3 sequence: CASSPGLQEKLFF. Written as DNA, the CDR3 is TGTGCCAGCAGCCCCGGACTACAGGAAAAACTGTTTTTT.

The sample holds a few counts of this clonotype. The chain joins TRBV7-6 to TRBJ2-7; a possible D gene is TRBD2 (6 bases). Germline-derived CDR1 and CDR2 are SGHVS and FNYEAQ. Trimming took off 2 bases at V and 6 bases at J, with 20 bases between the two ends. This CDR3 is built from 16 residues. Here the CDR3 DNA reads TGTGCCAGCAGCTTAAGGTGGGAGACTAGTCCGCGCGAGCAGTACTTC. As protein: CASSLRWETSPREQYF. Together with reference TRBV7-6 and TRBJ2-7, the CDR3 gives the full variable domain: GAGVSQSPRYKVTKRGQDVALRCDPISGHVSLYWYRQALGQGPEFLTYFNYEAQQDKSGLPNDRFSAERPEGSISTLTIQRTEQRDSAMYRCASSLRWETSPREQYFGPGTRLTVT.

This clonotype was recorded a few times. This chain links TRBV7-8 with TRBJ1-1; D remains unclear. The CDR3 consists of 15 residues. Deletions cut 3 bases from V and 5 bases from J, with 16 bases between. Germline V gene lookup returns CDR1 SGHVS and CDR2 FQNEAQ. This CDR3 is CASSFSTGTGTEAFF. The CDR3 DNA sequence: TGTGCCAGCAGCTTCTCGACGGGCACGGGGACTGAAGCTTTCTTT. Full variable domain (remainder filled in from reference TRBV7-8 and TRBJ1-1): GAGVSQSPRYKVAKRGQDVALRCDPISGHVSLFWYQQALGQGPEFLTYFQNEAQLDKSGLPSDRFFAERPEGSVSTLKIQRTQQEDSAVYLCASSFSTGTGTEAFFGQGTRLTVV.

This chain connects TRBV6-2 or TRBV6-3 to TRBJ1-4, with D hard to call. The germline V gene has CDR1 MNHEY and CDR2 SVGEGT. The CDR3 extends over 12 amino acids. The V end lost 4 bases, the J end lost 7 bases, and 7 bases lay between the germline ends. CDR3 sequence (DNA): TGTGCCAGCAGTTCCAGATCTGAAAAACTGTTTTTT. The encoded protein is CASSSRSEKLFF.

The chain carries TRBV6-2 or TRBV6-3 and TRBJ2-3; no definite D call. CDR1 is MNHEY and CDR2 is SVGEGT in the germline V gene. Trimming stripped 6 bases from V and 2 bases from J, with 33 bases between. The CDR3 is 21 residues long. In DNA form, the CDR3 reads TGTGCCAGCAGCCAAAATTCGAGGTCCCGTCGTCTGTCGCGGAACACAGATACGCAGTATTTT. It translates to CASSQNSRSRRLSRNTDTQYF.

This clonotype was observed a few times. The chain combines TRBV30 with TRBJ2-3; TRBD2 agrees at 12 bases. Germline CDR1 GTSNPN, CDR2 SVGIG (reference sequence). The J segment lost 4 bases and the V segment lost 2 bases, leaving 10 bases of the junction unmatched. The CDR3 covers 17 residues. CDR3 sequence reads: CAWSRRRTSGVADTQYF. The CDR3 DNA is TGTGCCTGGAGTCGTAGACGGACTAGCGGGGTAGCAGATACGCAGTATTTT.